This T cell receptor (beta chain) was identified in a study of cytomegalovirus exposure and HLA in healthy donors. The wider study: According to later analysis, the same platform produced the approximately 120 validation and 666 first-cohort repertoires. Study conclusions and caveats: The tendency of first-cohort TCR clusters to co-occur in the 120 or so validation repertoires was the finding of a later analysis. Among the CMV-associated chains, three were confirmed in vitro as specific for CMV antigens.

As regards this clone: Its specificity is not known.

Among the roughly 120 subjects of the validation cohort, separate from the roughly 670-subject first cohort, were the donors. Data came from immunoSEQ multiplex PCR; TCRdb stores just in-frame clones and leaves some out. In the table there are about 200,000 clones, approximately 87% of which are singletons. Germline loops: CDR1 SNHLY, CDR2 FYNNEI. Germline trimming cut 6 bases from V and 5 bases from J; bases unmatched to any gene: 4. The length of the CDR3 is 14 residues. The TCR originated in a woman aged 18 to 35 in good health and CMV-seronegative. The chain is built from TRBV2 and TRBJ1-1; 12 positions agree with TRBD1. What was sequenced was PBMCs. CDR3 protein: CASRGQGALTEAFF. DNA for the CDR3: TGTGCCAGCAGGGGACAGGGGGCTTTGACTGAAGCTTTCTTT.